The T cell receptor beta chain under discussion was sequenced for a study of T cells in narcolepsy. Study-wide findings and caveats: Reportedly, autoreactive clonotypes were serially detected in patients' blood but not controls'.

Germline CDR1 SNHLY, CDR2 FYNNEI. This CDR3 has 14 amino acids. The ends were cut back, 5 bases at V and 0 bases at J, with 10 bases in the middle. On this clone: Its antigen remains unknown.

Profiled with immunoSEQ multiplex PCR; TCRdb holds only in-frame clones, not every one. The data contain 27,000 or so clones, 86% of them singletons. This clonotype originated in a human donor with narcolepsy. The chain couples TRBV2 to TRBJ1-1; TRBD1 is a possible D gene (5 bases). The sample consisted of CD45RA- memory CD4+ T cells from PBMCs. CDR3 bases: TGTGCCAGCAGTAAGGGGATTCTGAACACTGAAGCTTTCTTT. This encodes CASSKGILNTEAFF.